The 4 T cell receptor beta chains below come from one sample, sequenced in a study of shared clonotypes between healthy human individuals. Generated by immunoSEQ multiplex PCR, the TCRdb table keeps only in-frame clones and is missing some. The data show 950,000 to 1,300,000 clones, roughly 80% seen once. Sequenced input: memory CD4+ T cells sorted from blood. The sample's subset: CD45RA-negative fraction. The receptors derive from a man aged 18-30 years in good health.

This clone was seen only a few times. The gene calls are TRBV9 and TRBJ1-2, with TRBD1 matching over 9 bases. This CDR3 comprises 14 residues. CDR1 and CDR2 from the germline V gene are SGDLS and YYNGEE. V shed 4 bases, J shed 6 bases, and the junction held 7 bases outside the gene matches. The CDR3 bases are TGTGCCAGCAGCTTCAGGACAGGGGCAGATGGCTACACCTTC. Amino acid sequence: CASSFRTGADGYTF.

J is TRBJ2-4 and V is TRBV5-6, with no clear D. V was cut by 1 base and J by 7 bases, with 12 bases left in between. The CDR3 consists of 14 residues. Germline CDR1 and CDR2: SGHDT and YYEEEE. DNA for the CDR3: TGTGCCAGCAGCTTGAGGACGCCGAGGAACATTCAGTACTTC. Encoded protein: CASSLRTPRNIQYF.

This rearrangement joins TRBV6-6 to TRBJ2-3, with D perhaps given as TRBD1 or TRBD2 (5 bases each). V shed 3 bases and J shed 5 bases, with 12 bases lying between them. Looked up from germline, CDR1 is MNHNY and CDR2 is SVGAGI (reference sequence). The CDR3 has 14 residues. Written as DNA, the CDR3 is TGTGCCAGCAGTTATGTTGGGACCGGAGATACGCAGTATTTT. This encodes CASSYVGTGDTQYF.

V usage is TRBV28 and J usage is TRBJ2-1, with D tentatively TRBD2 (5 bases). Germline V gene sequence: CDR1 MDHEN, CDR2 SYDVKM. Trimming pared 7 bases from V and 9 bases from J, leaving 10 bases between. This CDR3 region has 11 residues. In DNA form, the CDR3 reads TGTGCCAGCAATGCCCGGGGTGAGCAGTTCTTC. It translates to CASNARGEQFF.